The 2 T cell receptor beta chains given below trace back to one sample, sequenced in a study of CD4 T cells in relation to SARS-CoV-2 and coronaviruses. Their specific antigens are unknown. Here immunoSEQ multiplex PCR was the method, and the copy in TCRdb shows in-frame clones only, minus some. The data hold more than 15,000 clones, with approximately 80% observed a single time. Before the COVID-19 pandemic, during about 2011-2019, CD4+ T cells were taken from unexposed donors. CD4+ T cells were isolated from the cells after about 11 days of culture. Sequencing input: CD4+ T cells from PBMCs, cultured in vitro. These receptors came from a human donor in good health.

CDR3 sequence: CSASNRGGEKLFF. For the CDR3, the DNA is TGCAGTGCTAGTAACAGGGGAGGCGAAAAACTGTTTTTT. The V gene is TRBV20-1, the J gene TRBJ1-4; TRBD1 agrees at 7 bases. The CDR3 contains 13 residues. Trimming took 3 bases from V and 8 from J; bases not matched to a gene: 6. CDR1 DFQATT and CDR2 SNEGSKA come from the germline V gene (reference sequence).

J is TRBJ2-5 and V is TRBV6-5, with D hard to call. The CDR3 extends over 13 amino acids. The V end was cut by 0 bases, the J end by 0 bases, with 2 bases between. Germline loops: CDR1 MNHEY, CDR2 SVGAGI. The CDR3 region is CASSYSNQETQYF. The CDR3 DNA follows: TGTGCCAGCAGTTACTCAAACCAAGAGACCCAGTACTTC.